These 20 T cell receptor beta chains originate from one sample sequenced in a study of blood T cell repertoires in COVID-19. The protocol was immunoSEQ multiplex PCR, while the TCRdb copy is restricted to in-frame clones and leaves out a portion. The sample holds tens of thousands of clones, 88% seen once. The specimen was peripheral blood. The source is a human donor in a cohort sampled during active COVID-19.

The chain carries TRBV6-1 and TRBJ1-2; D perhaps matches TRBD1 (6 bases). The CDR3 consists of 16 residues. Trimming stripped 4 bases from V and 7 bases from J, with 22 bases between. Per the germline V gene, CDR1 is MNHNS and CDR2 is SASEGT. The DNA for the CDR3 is TGTGCCAGCAGTGTTACAACAGGGCCGCGGGTTGCTGGCTACACCTTC. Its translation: CASSVTTGPRVAGYTF.

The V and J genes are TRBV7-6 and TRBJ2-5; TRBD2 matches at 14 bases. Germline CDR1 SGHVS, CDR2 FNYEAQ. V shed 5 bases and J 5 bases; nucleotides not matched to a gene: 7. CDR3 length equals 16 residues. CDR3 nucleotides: TGTGCCAGCAGCCTTGGGACTAGCGGGGGCCGGGAGACCCAGTACTTC. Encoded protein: CASSLGTSGGRETQYF.

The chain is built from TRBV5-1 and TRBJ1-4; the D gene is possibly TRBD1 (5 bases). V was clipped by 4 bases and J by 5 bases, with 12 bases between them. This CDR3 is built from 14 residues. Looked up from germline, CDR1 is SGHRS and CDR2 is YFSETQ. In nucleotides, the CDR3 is TGCGCCAGCAGCCGGGGGGACGGGAATGAAAAACTGTTTTTT. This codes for CASSRGDGNEKLFF.

CDR3 amino acids: CATASSRGSMVYTGELFF. The CDR3 nucleotides read TGTGCCACCGCAAGCTCCAGGGGGAGTATGGTATACACCGGGGAGCTGTTTTTT. The chain links TRBV19 to TRBJ2-2; 7 nucleotides line up with TRBD1. The V gene end was trimmed by 10 bases and the J gene end by 3 bases; junction bases not matched to a gene: 20. The V gene's germline CDR1 is LNHDA and CDR2 SQIVND (reference sequence). This CDR3 has 18 residues.

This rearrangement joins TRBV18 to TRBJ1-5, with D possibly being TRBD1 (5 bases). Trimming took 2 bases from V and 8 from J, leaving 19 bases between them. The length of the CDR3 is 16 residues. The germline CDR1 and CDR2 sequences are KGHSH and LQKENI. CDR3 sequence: CASSPKGREGDEPQHF. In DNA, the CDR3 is TGTGCCAGCTCACCAAAGGGCAGGGAAGGGGATGAGCCCCAGCATTTT.

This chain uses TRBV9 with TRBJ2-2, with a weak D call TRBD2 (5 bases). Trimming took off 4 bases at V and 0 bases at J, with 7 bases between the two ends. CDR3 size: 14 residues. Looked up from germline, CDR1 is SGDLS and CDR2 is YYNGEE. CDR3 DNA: TGTGCCAGCAGCTTCGGGACGAACACCGGGGAGCTGTTTTTT. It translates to CASSFGTNTGELFF.

CDR3 in amino acids: CASSLREEGADTQYF. The CDR3 nucleotides are TGCGCCAGCAGCTTGAGGGAGGAGGGTGCAGATACGCAGTATTTT. The chain has TRBV5-1 and TRBJ2-3, with a possible D match to TRBD2 (6 bases). The germline V gene encodes CDR1 SGHRS and CDR2 YFSETQ. The CDR3 consists of 15 residues. The V and J ends lost 1 base and 4 bases respectively, with 13 bases between them.

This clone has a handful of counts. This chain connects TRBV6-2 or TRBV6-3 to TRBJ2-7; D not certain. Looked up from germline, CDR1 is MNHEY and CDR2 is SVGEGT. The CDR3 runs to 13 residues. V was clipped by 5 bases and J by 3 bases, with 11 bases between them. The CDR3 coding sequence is TGTGCCAGCAGTAAAGAGCGTCGCTACGAGCAGTACTTC. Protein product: CASSKERRYEQYF.

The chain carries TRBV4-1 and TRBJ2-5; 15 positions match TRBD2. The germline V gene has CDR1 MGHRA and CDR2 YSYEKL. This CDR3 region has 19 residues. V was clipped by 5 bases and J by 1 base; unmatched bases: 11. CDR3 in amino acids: CASSYSGTSGGISQETQYF. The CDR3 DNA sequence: TGCGCCAGCAGCTACTCCGGGACTAGCGGGGGGATTTCCCAAGAGACCCAGTACTTC.

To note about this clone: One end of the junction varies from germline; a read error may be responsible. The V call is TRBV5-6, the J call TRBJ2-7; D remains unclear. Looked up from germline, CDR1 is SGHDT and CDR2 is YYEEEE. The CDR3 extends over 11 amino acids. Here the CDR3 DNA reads TGTGCCAGCAGCGCAGGTCCAAGAAAAAGCTTC. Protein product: CASSAGPRKSF.

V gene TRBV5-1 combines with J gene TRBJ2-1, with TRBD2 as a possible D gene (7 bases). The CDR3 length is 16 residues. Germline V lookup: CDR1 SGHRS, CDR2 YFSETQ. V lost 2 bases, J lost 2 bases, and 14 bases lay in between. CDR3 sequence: CASSFSGGSTYNEQFF. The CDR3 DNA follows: TGCGCCAGCAGCTTCTCGGGGGGCAGCACCTACAATGAGCAGTTCTTC.

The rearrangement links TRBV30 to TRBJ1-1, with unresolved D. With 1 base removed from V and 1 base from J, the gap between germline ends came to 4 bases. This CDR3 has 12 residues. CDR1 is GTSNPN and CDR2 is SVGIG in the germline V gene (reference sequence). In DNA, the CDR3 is TGTGCCTGGAGTGCCCGGAACACTGAAGCTTTCTTT. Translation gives CAWSARNTEAFF.

In DNA form, the CDR3 reads TGTGCCAGCAGCCACCTGGGAGGGACAGGGGATTCAGGAAACACCATATATTTT. Amino acid sequence: CASSHLGGTGDSGNTIYF. The chain combines TRBV3-1 (or the pseudogene TRBV3-2) with TRBJ1-3; TRBD1 agrees at 10 bases. The CDR3 covers 18 residues. Looked up from germline, CDR1 is LGHDT and CDR2 is YNNKEL (reference sequence). Unmatched junction bases numbered 12, after V lost 3 bases and J lost 4 bases.

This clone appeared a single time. The CDR3 spells CASSVDGLLYNEQFF. The CDR3 nucleotides read TGTGCCAGCAGCGTAGACGGACTCCTATACAATGAGCAGTTCTTC. The chain uses TRBV9 and TRBJ2-1, with D tentatively TRBD2 (5 bases). The CDR3 consists of 15 residues. Germline assignment: CDR1 SGDLS and CDR2 YYNGEE. Deletions cut 0 bases from V and 4 bases from J, with 11 bases between.

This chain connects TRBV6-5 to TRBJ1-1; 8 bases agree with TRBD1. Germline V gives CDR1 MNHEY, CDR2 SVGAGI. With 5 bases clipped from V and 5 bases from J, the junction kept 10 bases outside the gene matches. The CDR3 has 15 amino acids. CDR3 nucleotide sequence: TGTGCCAGCAGTCACCCCGGGACAGGCATAACTGAAGCTTTCTTT. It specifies CASSHPGTGITEAFF.

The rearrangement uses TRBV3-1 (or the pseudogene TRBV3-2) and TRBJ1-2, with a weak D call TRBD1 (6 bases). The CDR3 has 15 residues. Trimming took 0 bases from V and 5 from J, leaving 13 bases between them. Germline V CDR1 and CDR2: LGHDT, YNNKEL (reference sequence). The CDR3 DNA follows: TGTGCCAGCAGCCAAGATAGGACAGACAGTTATGGCTACACCTTC. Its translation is CASSQDRTDSYGYTF.

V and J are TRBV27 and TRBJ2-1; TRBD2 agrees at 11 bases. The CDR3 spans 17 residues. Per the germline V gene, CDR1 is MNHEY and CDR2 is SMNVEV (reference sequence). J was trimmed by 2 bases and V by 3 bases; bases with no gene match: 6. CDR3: CASSFSLAGGPYNEQFF. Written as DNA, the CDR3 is TGTGCCAGCAGTTTCTCGCTAGCGGGGGGTCCCTACAATGAGCAGTTCTTC.

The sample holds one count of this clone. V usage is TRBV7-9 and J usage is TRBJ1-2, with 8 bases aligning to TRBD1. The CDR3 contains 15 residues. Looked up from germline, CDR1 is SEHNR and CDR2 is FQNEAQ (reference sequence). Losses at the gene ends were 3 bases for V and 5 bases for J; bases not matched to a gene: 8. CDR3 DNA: TGTGCCAGCAGCTTCATGGGGACAGGTTTATATGGCTACACCTTC. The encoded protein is CASSFMGTGLYGYTF.

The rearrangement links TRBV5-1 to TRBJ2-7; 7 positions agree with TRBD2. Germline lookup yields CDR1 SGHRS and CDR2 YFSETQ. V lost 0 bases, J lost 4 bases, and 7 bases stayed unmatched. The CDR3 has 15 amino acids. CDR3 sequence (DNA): TGCGCCAGCAGCTTGGTGGGAGGGGCGGTTTACGAGCAGTACTTC. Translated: CASSLVGGAVYEQYF.

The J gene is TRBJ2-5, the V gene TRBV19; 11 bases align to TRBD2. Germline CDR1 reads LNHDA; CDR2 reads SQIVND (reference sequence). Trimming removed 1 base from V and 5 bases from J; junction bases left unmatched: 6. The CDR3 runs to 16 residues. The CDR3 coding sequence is TGTGCCAGTAGTATAGGTAGCGGGGGGGCACAGGAGACCCAGTACTTC. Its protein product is CASSIGSGGAQETQYF.